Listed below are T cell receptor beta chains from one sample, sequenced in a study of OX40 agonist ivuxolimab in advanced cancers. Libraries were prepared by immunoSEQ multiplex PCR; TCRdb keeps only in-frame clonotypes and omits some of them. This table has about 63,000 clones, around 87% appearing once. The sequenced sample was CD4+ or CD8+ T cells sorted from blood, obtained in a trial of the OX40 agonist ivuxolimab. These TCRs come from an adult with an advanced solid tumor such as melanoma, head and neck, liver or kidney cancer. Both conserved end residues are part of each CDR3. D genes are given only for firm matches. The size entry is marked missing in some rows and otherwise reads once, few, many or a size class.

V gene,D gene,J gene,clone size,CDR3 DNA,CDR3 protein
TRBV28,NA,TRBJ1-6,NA,TGTGCCAGCAGCCGCTTTGGTTCACCCCTCCACTTT,CASSRFGSPLHF
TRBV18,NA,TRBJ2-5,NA,TGTGCCAGCTCACCACCAGGGCGGGAGACCCAGTACTTC,CASSPPGRETQYF
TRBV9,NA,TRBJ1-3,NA,TGTGCCAGCAGCGTATGGGCAGGCAGCTCTGGAAACACCATATATTTT,CASSVWAGSSGNTIYF
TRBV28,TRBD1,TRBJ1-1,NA,TGTGCCAGCAGCAAAGGACAGGGATGGGCGAACACTGAAGCTTTCTTT,CASSKGQGWANTEAFF
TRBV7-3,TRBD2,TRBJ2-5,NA,TGTGCCAGCAGCCCCGGGACTAGCGGGAGGACGGTGGAGACCCAGTACTTC,CASSPGTSGRTVETQYF
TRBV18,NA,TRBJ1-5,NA,TGTGCCAGCTCACCAAACATCGGGCAGGGTCAGCCCCAGCATTTT,CASSPNIGQGQPQHF
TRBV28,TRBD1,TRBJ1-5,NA,TGTGCCAGCAGACCTCTCGACAGGGAGAATCAGCCCCAGCATTTT,CASRPLDRENQPQHF
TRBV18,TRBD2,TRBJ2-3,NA,TGTGCCAGCGCGGGGACTAGCAGACGCACAGATACGCAGTATTTT,CASAGTSRRTDTQYF
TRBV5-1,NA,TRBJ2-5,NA,TGCGCCAGCAGTTTTCGCAGGCGAGAGACCCAGTACTTC,CASSFRRRETQYF
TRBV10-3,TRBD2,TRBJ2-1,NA,TGTGCCATCAGTGAGACTAGCGGAAACTACAATGAGCAGTTCTTC,CAISETSGNYNEQFF
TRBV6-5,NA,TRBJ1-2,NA,TGTGCCAGCAGTTACGGGGGAGGCTATGGCTACACCTTC,CASSYGGGYGYTF
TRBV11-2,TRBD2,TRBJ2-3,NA,TGTGCCAGCAGCTTAAGGGTTCTAGCGGGGAGCGATACGCAGTATTTT,CASSLRVLAGSDTQYF
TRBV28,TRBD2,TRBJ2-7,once,TGTGCCAGCAGTTCACTAGCGGCGAGCTCCTACGAGCAGTACTTC,CASSSLAASSYEQYF
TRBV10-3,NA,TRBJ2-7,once,TGTGCCATCCGCGGGACAACCTACGAGCAGTACTTC,CAIRGTTYEQYF
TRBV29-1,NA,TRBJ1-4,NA,TGCAGCGTTGTCTTTAGGGGCGTAAATGAAAAACTGTTTTTT,CSVVFRGVNEKLFF
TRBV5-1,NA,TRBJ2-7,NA,TGCGCCAGCAGCCCCCCAAGGACTGGAAACGAGCAGTACTTC,CASSPPRTGNEQYF
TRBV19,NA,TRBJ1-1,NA,TGTGCCAGTAGTATCGGCCTGACTGACCTGTTCTTT,CASSIGLTDLFF
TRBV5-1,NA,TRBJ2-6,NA,TGCGCCAGCAGCTTGGCAGGGGTTGGCTCTGGGGCCAACGTCCTGACTTTC,CASSLAGVGSGANVLTF
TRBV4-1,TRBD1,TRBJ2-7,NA,TGCGCCAGCAGCCTCCGCCGGGACAGAGCCTACGAGCAGTACTTC,CASSLRRDRAYEQYF
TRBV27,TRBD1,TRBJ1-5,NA,TGTGCCAGCAGTCCCCCAGGGGGACCCCAGCATTTT,CASSPPGGPQHF
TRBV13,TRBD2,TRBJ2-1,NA,TGTGCCACCGGGACTAGCGGGGGCCCCGCGGGTGAGCAGTTCTTC,CATGTSGGPAGEQFF
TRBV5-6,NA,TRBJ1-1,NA,TGTGCCAGCAGCCGTAACACTGAAGCTTTCTTT,CASSRNTEAFF
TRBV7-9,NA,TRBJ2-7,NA,TGTGCCAGCAGCTTAGGGGCAGCGAGCTCCTACGAGCAGTACTTC,CASSLGAASSYEQYF
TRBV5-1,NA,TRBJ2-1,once,TGCGCCAGCAGCTTGGGACCAGCCAACAATGAGCAGTTCTTC,CASSLGPANNEQFF
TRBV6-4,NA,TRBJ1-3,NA,TGTGCCAGCAGTGCTTCGGGGGGGTTCTTAAGGGAAGTGAAGAGAAACACCATATATTTT,CASSASGGFLREVKRNTIYF
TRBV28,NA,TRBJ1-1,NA,TGTGCCAGCACTACAGCGAACACTGAAGCTTTCTTT,CASTTANTEAFF
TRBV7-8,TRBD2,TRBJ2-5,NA,TGTGCCAGCAGCTTACAGCGGGGGGGCCAAGGGGAGACCCAGTACTTC,CASSLQRGGQGETQYF
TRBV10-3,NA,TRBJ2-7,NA,TGTGCCATCAGTGGGGATTCCTACGAGCAGTACTTC,CAISGDSYEQYF
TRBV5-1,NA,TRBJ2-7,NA,TGCGCCAGCAGTTTCCTTTCGCTTCCCTCCTACGAGCAGTACTTC,CASSFLSLPSYEQYF
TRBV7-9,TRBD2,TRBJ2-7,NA,TGTGCCAGCAGCCGGACTAGCGGGAGGGACGAGCAGTACTTC,CASSRTSGRDEQYF
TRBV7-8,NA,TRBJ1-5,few,TGTGCCAGCAGCTTAGGGGACACCTATGAGAGGCCCCAGCATTTT,CASSLGDTYERPQHF
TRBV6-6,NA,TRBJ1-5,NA,TGTGCCAGCAGGAGGAGTAGGGAGTTTGGCAATCAGCCCCAGCATTTT,CASRRSREFGNQPQHF
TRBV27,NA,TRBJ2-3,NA,TGTGCCAGCAGTCGCGCCCCCCTAGGGTTAAGCACAGATACGCAGTATTTT,CASSRAPLGLSTDTQYF
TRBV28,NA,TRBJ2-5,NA,TGTGCCAGCAGTTTAAGGGACAATCAAGAGACCCAGTACTTC,CASSLRDNQETQYF
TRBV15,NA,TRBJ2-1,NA,TGTGCCACCAGTCAAACGAGAGGGGTTTACAATGAGCAGTTCTTC,CATSQTRGVYNEQFF
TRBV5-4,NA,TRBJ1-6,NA,TGTGCCAGCAGCTTGGTGCCCGGGCAGAATTCACCCCTCCACTTT,CASSLVPGQNSPLHF
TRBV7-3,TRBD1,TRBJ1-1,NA,TGTGCCAGCAGCTTAACGTCTGTGGGACAGCCTGAAGCTTTCTTT,CASSLTSVGQPEAFF
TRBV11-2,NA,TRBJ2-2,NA,TGTGCCAGCAGGGGCGGGACAGTCGGGGAGCTGTTTTTT,CASRGGTVGELFF
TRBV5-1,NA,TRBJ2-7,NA,TGCGCCAGCAGCTTCTCTACCGGGGGAGGGGGCTACGAGCAGTACTTC,CASSFSTGGGGYEQYF
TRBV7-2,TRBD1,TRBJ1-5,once,TGTGCCAGCAGTCTGACAGGGGGCCAGCCCCAGCATTTT,CASSLTGGQPQHF
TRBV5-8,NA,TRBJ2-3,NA,TGTGCCAGCAGCACTTGGGTGAGGACGCAGTATTTT,CASSTWVRTQYF
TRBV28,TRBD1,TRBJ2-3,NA,TGTGCCAGCAGTCCTCTTGGACAGGGAGATACGCAGTATTTT,CASSPLGQGDTQYF
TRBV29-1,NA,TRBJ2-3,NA,TGCAGCGTTGAAGATGGATTCCCTGCGGATACGCAGTATTTT,CSVEDGFPADTQYF
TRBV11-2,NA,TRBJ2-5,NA,TGTGCCAGCAGCTTAGCGACCGCCCGAAGTATAGAGACCCAGTACTTC,CASSLATARSIETQYF
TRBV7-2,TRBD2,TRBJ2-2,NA,TGTGCCAGCAGCCCTACTAGGGAGGGAACCGGGGAGCTGTTTTTT,CASSPTREGTGELFF
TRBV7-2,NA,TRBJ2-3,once,TGTGCCAGCAGCTTATTGCGGGGTAGCACAGATACGCAGTATTTT,CASSLLRGSTDTQYF
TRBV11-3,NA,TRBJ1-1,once,TGTGCCAGCAGCCCGGGGCGGGGGGCGAACACTGAAGCTTTCTTT,CASSPGRGANTEAFF
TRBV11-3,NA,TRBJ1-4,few,TGTGCCAGCAGCTCTCATAATGAAAAACTGTTTTTT,CASSSHNEKLFF
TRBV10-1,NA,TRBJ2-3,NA,TGCGCCAGCAGTATAGCGGTGAGCTCAGATACGCAGTATTTT,CASSIAVSSDTQYF
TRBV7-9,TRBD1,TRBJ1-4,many,TGTGCCAGCCGAGGGGACAGGGGGAATGAAAAACTGTTTTTT,CASRGDRGNEKLFF
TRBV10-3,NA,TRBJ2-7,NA,TGTGCCATCAGCCCCCCAGGCATCTCCGTGCAGTACTTC,CAISPPGISVQYF
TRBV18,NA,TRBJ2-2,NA,TGTGCCAGCTCACCACAAAGCCCGGGAAACACCGGGGAGCTGTTTTTT,CASSPQSPGNTGELFF
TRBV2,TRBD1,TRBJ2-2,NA,TGTGCCAGCAGCCGACAGGGGGGCACCGGGGAGCTGTTTTTT,CASSRQGGTGELFF
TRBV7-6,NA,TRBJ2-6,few,TGTGCCAGCAGCTTATCTGGGGGCGGTCCCTCTGGGGCCAACGTCCTGACTTTC,CASSLSGGGPSGANVLTF
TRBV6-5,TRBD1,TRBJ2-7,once,TGTGCCAGCAGTTACTCTTACAGGGGGCCCTACGAGCAGTACTTC,CASSYSYRGPYEQYF
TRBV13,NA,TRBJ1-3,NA,TGTGCCAGCAGCCCCCGGGACACCCTCCCTGGAAACACCATATATTTT,CASSPRDTLPGNTIYF
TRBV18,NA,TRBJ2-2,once,TGTGCCAGCTCACCCCCTTTGGGCATCGGTATGGCCGGGGAGCTGTTTTTT,CASSPPLGIGMAGELFF